This T cell receptor (beta chain) was captured by sequencing in a study of shared T cell receptors in the human thymus. Assay: immunoSEQ multiplex PCR; the TCRdb copy retains only in-frame clones and omits some. This table holds about 660,000 clones, 88% found once. Germline assignment: CDR1 SGHAT and CDR2 FQDESV (reference sequence). The CDR3 has 14 residues. V was trimmed by 3 bases and J by 1 base, leaving 8 bases between them. The data also belong to a second study, concerning human thymus T cells. As that report states: Among thymic and blood repertoires, usage of V and J genes appeared biased.

V is TRBV11-1 and J is TRBJ2-3; tentative D call: TRBD2 (6 bases). Sequencing was carried out using thymocytes. This receptor was identified in a boy in the first two years of life with a congenital heart defect. The CDR3, as DNA: TGTGCCAGCAGCTTGACTAGGGGCACAGATACGCAGTATTTT. Residues: CASSLTRGTDTQYF.